This TCR beta chain was identified during a study of cytomegalovirus exposure and HLA in healthy donors. Study-wide points: Most likely, a cluster of highly shared sequence variants arose as a sequencing artifact.

This clone was detected a few times. Its target is not known. Looked up from germline, CDR1 is MNHEY and CDR2 is SMNVEV (reference sequence). The CDR3 has 15 residues. V dropped 8 bases and J dropped 2; count of bases not matched to a gene: 7. Primers for the PCR totalled 60 Vbeta and 13 Jbeta. Assay: immunoSEQ multiplex PCR; the TCRdb copy retains only in-frame clones and omits some. The sample contains over 85,000 clones, 80% to 85% of which appear only once. Samples came from healthy bone marrow donors. The source material was PBMCs. The clonotype originates from a woman in her fifties or sixties in good health and CMV-seropositive. The chain carries TRBV27 and TRBJ2-1; 9 nucleotides line up with TRBD2. CDR3 in DNA: TGTGCCAGCCACGCCGGGACTAGCACCTACAATGAGCAGTTCTTC. Its translation: CASHAGTSTYNEQFF.